The rows below give T cell receptor beta chains drawn from one sample of a study of blood T cell repertoires in COVID-19. TCRdb's copy holds only in-frame clones and misses some; the assay was immunoSEQ multiplex PCR. The sample yields some 89,000 clones, under 85% seen once. Sequenced input: peripheral blood. These TCRs come from a man in his 70s with acute or convalescent COVID-19. Each CDR3 is given with its conserved first and last residue. Each record gives: J gene, V gene, CDR3 length, CDR3 protein.

j_gene: TRBJ1-2
v_gene: TRBV9
len: 12
CDR3aa: CASSAQGTGYTF

j_gene: TRBJ2-5
v_gene: TRBV29-1
len: 14
CDR3aa: CSVSGGAVGETQYF

j_gene: TRBJ1-1
v_gene: TRBV7-8
len: 15
CDR3aa: CASSEGQGYNTEAFF

j_gene: TRBJ2-4
v_gene: TRBV6-5
len: 14
CDR3aa: CASSYSRAKNIQYF

j_gene: TRBJ2-6
v_gene: TRBV21-1
len: 15
CDR3aa: CASKPGLSGANVLTF

j_gene: TRBJ1-2
v_gene: TRBV27
len: 17
CDR3aa: CASSNSLGGRANYGYTF

j_gene: TRBJ2-5
v_gene: TRBV28
len: 14
CDR3aa: CASSPRDSGGTQYF

j_gene: TRBJ1-3
v_gene: TRBV12-3/TRBV12-4
len: 11
CDR3aa: CASSLVAEIYF

j_gene: TRBJ2-2
v_gene: TRBV3-1/TRBV3-2
len: 17
CDR3aa: CASSQERGLAGTGELFF

j_gene: TRBJ1-4
v_gene: TRBV6-5
len: 15
CDR3aa: CASSEAVATNEKLFF

j_gene: TRBJ1-5
v_gene: TRBV30
len: 17
CDR3aa: CAWSVHSIGRGFQPQHF

j_gene: TRBJ2-7
v_gene: TRBV7-2
len: 14
CDR3aa: CASSLAPETYEQYF

j_gene: TRBJ1-2
v_gene: TRBV5-6
len: 13
CDR3aa: CASSWDRGNGYTF

j_gene: TRBJ2-2
v_gene: TRBV19
len: 17
CDR3aa: CASSIGTGVFSTGELFF

j_gene: TRBJ2-7
v_gene: TRBV5-1
len: 15
CDR3aa: CASSLEAGGGFEQYF

j_gene: TRBJ1-5
v_gene: TRBV11-1
len: 13
CDR3aa: CASSSQYDQPQHF

j_gene: TRBJ1-6
v_gene: TRBV2
len: 16
CDR3aa: CASSEQQIYGNSPLHF

j_gene: TRBJ1-2
v_gene: TRBV3-1/TRBV3-2
len: 15
CDR3aa: CASSQESSGAGGYTF

j_gene: TRBJ2-7
v_gene: TRBV19
len: 13
CDR3aa: CASSIGTPYEQYF

j_gene: TRBJ2-7
v_gene: TRBV5-5
len: 14
CDR3aa: CASSFIPRKYEQYF

j_gene: TRBJ1-4
v_gene: TRBV5-5
len: 18
CDR3aa: CASSSKQGPIPLNEKLFF

j_gene: TRBJ1-5
v_gene: TRBV2
len: 17
CDR3aa: CASSWGRGLYGNQPQHF

j_gene: TRBJ2-1
v_gene: TRBV15
len: 15
CDR3aa: CATSRDYSGEGRQFF

j_gene: TRBJ1-3
v_gene: TRBV7-8
len: 14
CDR3aa: CASSSWTGWDTIYF

j_gene: TRBJ1-1
v_gene: TRBV3-1/TRBV3-2
len: 17
CDR3aa: CASSPGTGRDADTEAFF

j_gene: TRBJ2-3
v_gene: TRBV18
len: 12
CDR3aa: CASSPYTDTQYF

j_gene: TRBJ2-1
v_gene: TRBV6-5
len: 13
CDR3aa: CASSYGQSTEQFF

j_gene: TRBJ2-1
v_gene: TRBV2
len: 13
CDR3aa: CASNPGQYNEQFF

j_gene: TRBJ1-2
v_gene: TRBV4-2
len: 15
CDR3aa: CASSQDPGADYGYTF

j_gene: TRBJ2-7
v_gene: TRBV11-2
len: 15
CDR3aa: CASSYETGSSYEQYF

j_gene: TRBJ2-3
v_gene: TRBV20-1
len: 11
CDR3aa: CSAQNPGTQYF

j_gene: TRBJ1-4
v_gene: TRBV5-5
len: 15
CDR3aa: CASSTSGTGNEKLFF

j_gene: TRBJ1-2
v_gene: TRBV7-9
len: 13
CDR3aa: CASSPSGNYGYTF

j_gene: TRBJ2-2
v_gene: TRBV2
len: 16
CDR3aa: CASSEAWGGNTGELFF

j_gene: TRBJ1-2
v_gene: TRBV12-3/TRBV12-4
len: 13
CDR3aa: CASSSTGIHGYTF

j_gene: TRBJ1-1
v_gene: TRBV2
len: 13
CDR3aa: CASNLQGGTEAFF

j_gene: TRBJ1-6
v_gene: TRBV4-2
len: 14
CDR3aa: CASSHPGQKSPLHF

j_gene: TRBJ1-1
v_gene: TRBV9
len: 14
CDR3aa: CASSTRTGKGEAFF

j_gene: TRBJ2-2
v_gene: TRBV11-2
len: 14
CDR3aa: CASSLVGQGGELFF

j_gene: TRBJ2-2
v_gene: TRBV20-1
len: 14
CDR3aa: CSASNRPNTGELFF

j_gene: TRBJ1-3
v_gene: TRBV10-3
len: 16
CDR3aa: CAISEPRTGQGNTIYF

j_gene: TRBJ2-3
v_gene: TRBV14
len: 15
CDR3aa: CASSQPGLPADTQYF

j_gene: TRBJ1-2
v_gene: TRBV3-1/TRBV3-2
len: 15
CDR3aa: CASSQHVEQSYGYTF

j_gene: TRBJ2-7
v_gene: TRBV25-1
len: 15
CDR3aa: CASSGYRASSYEQYF

j_gene: TRBJ2-7
v_gene: TRBV14
len: 12
CDR3aa: CASSQDGQVMYF

j_gene: TRBJ2-1
v_gene: TRBV11-2
len: 15
CDR3aa: CASSLGDSSYNEQFF

j_gene: TRBJ1-1
v_gene: TRBV7-3
len: 13
CDR3aa: CASSSIPTGVSFF

j_gene: TRBJ1-1
v_gene: TRBV12-3/TRBV12-4
len: 13
CDR3aa: CASSWGENTEAFF

j_gene: TRBJ1-6
v_gene: TRBV19
len: 15
CDR3aa: CASSVTGSYNSPLHF